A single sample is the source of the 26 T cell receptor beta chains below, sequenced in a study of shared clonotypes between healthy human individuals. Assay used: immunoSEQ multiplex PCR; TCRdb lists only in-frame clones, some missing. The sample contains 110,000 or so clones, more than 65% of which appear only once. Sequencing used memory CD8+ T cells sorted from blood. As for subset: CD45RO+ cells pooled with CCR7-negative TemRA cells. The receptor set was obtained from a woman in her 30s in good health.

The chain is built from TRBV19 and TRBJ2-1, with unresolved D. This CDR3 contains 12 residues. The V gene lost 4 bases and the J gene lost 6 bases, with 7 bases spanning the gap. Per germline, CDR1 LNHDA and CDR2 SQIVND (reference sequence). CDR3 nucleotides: TGTGCCAGTAGTAACCAGCCCAATGAGCAGTTCTTC. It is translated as CASSNQPNEQFF.

In DNA, the CDR3 is TGCAGCGTGGAACAGGGCCTTTCGGGCACTGAAGCTTTCTTT. This encodes CSVEQGLSGTEAFF. The chain recombines TRBV29-1 with TRBJ1-1; a weak D match, TRBD1 (6 bases). Per the germline V gene, CDR1 is SQVTM and CDR2 is ANQGSEA. The length of the CDR3 is 14 residues. V lost 6 bases and J 4 bases, leaving 18 bases between the germline ends.

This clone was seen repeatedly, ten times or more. DNA for the CDR3: TGTGCCAGCAGCTTAACGTTAATCGGATCCAATGAGCAGTTCTTC. This codes for CASSLTLIGSNEQFF. The rearrangement links TRBV7-3 to TRBJ2-1; D unclear. Germline V gene sequence: CDR1 SGHTA, CDR2 FQGTGA. Trimming left V 0 bases short and J 6 bases short, with 12 bases between. This CDR3 comprises 15 residues.

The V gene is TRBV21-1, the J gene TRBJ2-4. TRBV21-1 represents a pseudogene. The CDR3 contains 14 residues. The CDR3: CASSKQQAKNIQYF. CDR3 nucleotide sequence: TGTGCCAGCAGCAAACAGCAAGCCAAAAACATTCAGTACTTC.

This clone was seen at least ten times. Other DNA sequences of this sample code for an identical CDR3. The CDR3 DNA reads as TGTGCCAGCAGTGACAGGGAAAGCAGTGGCTACACCTTC. Its protein product is CASSDRESSGYTF. The V call is TRBV6-4, the J call TRBJ1-2; D uncertain. Germline-derived CDR1 and CDR2 are MRHNA and SNTAGT. Trimming took 2 bases from V and 7 from J, leaving 11 bases between them. The CDR3 length is 13 residues.

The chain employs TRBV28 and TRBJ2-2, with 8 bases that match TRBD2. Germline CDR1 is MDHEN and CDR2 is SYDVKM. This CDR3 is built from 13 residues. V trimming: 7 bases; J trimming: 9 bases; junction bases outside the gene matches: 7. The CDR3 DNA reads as TGTGCCAGCAACGGGAGGGACTCACGGGAGCTGTTTTTT. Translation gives CASNGRDSRELFF. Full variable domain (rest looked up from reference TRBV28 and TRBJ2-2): DVKVTQSSRYLVKRTGEKVFLECVQDMDHENMFWYRQDPGLGLRLIYFSYDVKMKEKGDIPEGYSVSREKKERFSLILESASTNQTSMYLCASNGRDSRELFFGEGSRLTVL.

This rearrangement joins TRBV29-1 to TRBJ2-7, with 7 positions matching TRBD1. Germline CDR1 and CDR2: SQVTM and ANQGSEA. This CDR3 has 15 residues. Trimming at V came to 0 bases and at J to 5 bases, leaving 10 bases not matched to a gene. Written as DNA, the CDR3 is TGCAGCGTTGAAGATACCGGGACAGCCTACGACGAGCAGTACTTC. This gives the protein CSVEDTGTAYDEQYF.

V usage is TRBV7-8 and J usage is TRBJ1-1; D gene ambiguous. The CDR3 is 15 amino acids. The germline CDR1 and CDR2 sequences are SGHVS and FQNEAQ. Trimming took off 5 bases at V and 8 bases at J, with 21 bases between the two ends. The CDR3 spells CASSPVVGLTVEAFF. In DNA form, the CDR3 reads TGTGCCAGCAGCCCCGTGGTAGGATTGACCGTAGAAGCTTTCTTT.

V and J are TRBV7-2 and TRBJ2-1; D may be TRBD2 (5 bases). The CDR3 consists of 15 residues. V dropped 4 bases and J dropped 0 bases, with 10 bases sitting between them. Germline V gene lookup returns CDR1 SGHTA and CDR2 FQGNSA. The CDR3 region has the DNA TGTGCCAGCAGCTGGACGGGAAACTCCTACAATGAGCAGTTCTTC. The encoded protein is CASSWTGNSYNEQFF.

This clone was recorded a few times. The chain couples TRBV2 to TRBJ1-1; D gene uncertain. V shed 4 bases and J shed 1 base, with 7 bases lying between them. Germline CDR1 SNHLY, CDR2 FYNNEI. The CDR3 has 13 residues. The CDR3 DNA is TGTGCCAGCAGTGTGAGATCGAACACTGAAGCTTTCTTT. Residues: CASSVRSNTEAFF.

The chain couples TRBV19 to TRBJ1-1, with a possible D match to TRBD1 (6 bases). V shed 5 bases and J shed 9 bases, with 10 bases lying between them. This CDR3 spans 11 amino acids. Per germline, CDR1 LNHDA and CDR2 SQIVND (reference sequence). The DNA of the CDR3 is TGTGCCAGTAGTGACAGGATGAAAGCTTTCTTT. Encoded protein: CASSDRMKAFF.

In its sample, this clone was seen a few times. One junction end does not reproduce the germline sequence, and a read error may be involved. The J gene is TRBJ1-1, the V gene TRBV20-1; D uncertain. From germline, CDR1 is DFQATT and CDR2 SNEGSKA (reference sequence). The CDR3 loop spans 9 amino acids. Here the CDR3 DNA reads TGCAGTGCTAGACCTAATTTTGACTTT. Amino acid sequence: CSARPNFDF.

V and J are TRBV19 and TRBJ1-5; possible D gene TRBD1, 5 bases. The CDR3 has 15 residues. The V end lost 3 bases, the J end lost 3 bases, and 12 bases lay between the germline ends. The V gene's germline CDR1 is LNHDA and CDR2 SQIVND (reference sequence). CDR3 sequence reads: CASSIARALNQPQHF. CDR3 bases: TGTGCCAGTAGTATTGCCAGGGCACTCAATCAGCCCCAGCATTTT. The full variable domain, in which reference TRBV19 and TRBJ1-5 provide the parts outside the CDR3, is DGGITQSPKYLFRKEGQNVTLSCEQNLNHDAMYWYRQDPGQGLRLIYYSQIVNDFQKGDIAEGYSVSREKKESFPLTVTSAQKNPTAFYLCASSIARALNQPQHFGDGTRLSIL.

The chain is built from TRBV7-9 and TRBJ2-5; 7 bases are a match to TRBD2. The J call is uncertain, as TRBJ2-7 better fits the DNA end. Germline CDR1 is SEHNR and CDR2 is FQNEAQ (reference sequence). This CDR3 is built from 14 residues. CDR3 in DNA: TGTGCCAGCAGCTCTCTGGGGGGGTATGACGAGCAGTACTTC. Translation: CASSSLGGYDEQYF.

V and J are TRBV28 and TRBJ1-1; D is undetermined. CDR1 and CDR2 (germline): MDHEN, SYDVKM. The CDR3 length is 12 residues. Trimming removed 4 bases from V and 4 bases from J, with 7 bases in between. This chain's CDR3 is CASSWMGTEAFF. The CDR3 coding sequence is TGTGCCAGCAGTTGGATGGGCACTGAAGCTTTCTTT.

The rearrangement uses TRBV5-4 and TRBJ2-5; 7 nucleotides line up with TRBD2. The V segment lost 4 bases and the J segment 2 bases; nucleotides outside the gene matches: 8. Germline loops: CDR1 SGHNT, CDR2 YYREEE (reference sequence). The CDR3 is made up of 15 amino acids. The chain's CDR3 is CASSPQLAEQETQYF. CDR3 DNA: TGTGCCAGCAGCCCCCAGCTAGCGGAGCAAGAGACCCAGTACTTC.

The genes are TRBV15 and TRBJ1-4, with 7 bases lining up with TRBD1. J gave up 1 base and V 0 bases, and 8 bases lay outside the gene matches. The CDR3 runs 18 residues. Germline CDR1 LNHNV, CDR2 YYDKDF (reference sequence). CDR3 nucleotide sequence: TGTGCCACCAGCAGAGATTTGGGGAGACAGGGAACTAATGAAAAACTGTTTTTT. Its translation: CATSRDLGRQGTNEKLFF. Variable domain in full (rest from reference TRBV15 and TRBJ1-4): DAMVIQNPRYQVTQFGKPVTLSCSQTLNHNVMYWYQQKSSQAPKLLFHYYDKDFNNEADTPDNFQSRRPNTSFCFLDIRSPGLGDTAMYLCATSRDLGRQGTNEKLFFGSGTQLSVL.

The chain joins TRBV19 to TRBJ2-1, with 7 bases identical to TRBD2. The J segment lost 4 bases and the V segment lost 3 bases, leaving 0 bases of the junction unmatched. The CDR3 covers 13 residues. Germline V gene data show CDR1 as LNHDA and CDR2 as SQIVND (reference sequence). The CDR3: CASSIGRYNEQFF. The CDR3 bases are TGTGCCAGTAGTATCGGGAGGTACAATGAGCAGTTCTTC.

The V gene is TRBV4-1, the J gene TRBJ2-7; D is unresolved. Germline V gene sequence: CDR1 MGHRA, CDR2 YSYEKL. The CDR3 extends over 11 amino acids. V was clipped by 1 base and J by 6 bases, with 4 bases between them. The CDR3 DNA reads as TGCGCCAGCAGCCAAGCCAGCGAGCAGTACTTC. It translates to CASSQASEQYF.

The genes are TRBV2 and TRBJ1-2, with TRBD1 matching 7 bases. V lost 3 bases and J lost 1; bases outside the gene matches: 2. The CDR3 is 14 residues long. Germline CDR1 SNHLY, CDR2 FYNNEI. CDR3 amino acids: CASSERGHNYGYTF. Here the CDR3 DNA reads TGTGCCAGCAGTGAGAGGGGGCATAACTATGGCTACACCTTC.

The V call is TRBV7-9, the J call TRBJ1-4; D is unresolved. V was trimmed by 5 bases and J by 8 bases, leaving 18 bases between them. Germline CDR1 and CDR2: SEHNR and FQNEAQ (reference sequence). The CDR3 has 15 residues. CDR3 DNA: TGTGCCAGCAGCACCTCGAGGAATTTACCAGAAAAACTGTTTTTT. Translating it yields CASSTSRNLPEKLFF.

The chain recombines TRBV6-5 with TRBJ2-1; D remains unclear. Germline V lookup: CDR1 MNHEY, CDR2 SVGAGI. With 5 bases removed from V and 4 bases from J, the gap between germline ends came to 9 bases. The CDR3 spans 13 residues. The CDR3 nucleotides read TGTGCCAGCAGTCCGCCTGAGTACAATGAGCAGTTCTTC. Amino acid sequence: CASSPPEYNEQFF.

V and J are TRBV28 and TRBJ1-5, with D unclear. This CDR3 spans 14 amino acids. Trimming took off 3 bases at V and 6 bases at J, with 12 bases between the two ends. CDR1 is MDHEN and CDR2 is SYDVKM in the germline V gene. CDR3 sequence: CASSFYGDAQPQHF. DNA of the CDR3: TGTGCCAGCAGTTTTTATGGAGATGCTCAGCCCCAGCATTTT.

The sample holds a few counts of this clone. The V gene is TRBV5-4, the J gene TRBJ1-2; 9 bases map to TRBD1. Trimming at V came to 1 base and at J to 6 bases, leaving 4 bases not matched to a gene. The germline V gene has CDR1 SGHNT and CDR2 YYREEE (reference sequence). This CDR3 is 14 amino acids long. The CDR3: CASSLQQGADGYTF. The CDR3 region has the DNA TGTGCCAGCAGCTTGCAACAGGGGGCGGATGGCTACACCTTC. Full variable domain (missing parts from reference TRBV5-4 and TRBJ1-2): ETGVTQSPTHLIKTRGQQVTLRCSSQSGHNTVSWYQQALGQGPQFIFQYYREEENGRGNFPPRFSGLQFPNYSSELNVNALELDDSALYLCASSLQQGADGYTFGSGTRLTVV.

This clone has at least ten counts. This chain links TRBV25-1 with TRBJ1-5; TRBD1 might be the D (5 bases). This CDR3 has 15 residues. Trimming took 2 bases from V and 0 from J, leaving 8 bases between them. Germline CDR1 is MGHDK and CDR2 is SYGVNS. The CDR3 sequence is CASSEAGHSNQPQHF. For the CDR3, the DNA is TGTGCCAGCAGTGAAGCGGGGCATAGCAATCAGCCCCAGCATTTT.

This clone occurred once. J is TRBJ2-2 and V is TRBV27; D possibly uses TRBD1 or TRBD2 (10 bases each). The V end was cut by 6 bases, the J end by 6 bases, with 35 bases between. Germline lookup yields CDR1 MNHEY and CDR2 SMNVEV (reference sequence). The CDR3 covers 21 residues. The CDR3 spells CASSQQRDRGLAKQWAGELFF. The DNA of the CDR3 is TGTGCCAGCAGCCAACAACGGGACAGGGGACTAGCGAAGCAGTGGGCCGGGGAGCTGTTTTTT.